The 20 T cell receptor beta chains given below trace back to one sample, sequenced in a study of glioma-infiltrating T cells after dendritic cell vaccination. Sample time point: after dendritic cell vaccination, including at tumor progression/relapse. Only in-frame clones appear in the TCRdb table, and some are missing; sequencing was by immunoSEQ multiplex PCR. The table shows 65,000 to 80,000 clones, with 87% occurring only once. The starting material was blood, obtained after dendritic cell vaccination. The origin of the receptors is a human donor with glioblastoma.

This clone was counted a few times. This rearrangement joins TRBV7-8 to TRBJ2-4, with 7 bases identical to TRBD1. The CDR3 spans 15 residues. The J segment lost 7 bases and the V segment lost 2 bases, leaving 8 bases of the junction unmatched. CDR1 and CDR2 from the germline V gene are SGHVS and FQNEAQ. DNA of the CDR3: TGTGCCAGCAGCTTATTTCAGGGGGATGTGAACATTCAGTACTTC. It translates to CASSLFQGDVNIQYF. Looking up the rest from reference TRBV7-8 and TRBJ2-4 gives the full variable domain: GAGVSQSPRYKVAKRGQDVALRCDPISGHVSLFWYQQALGQGPEFLTYFQNEAQLDKSGLPSDRFFAERPEGSVSTLKIQRTQQEDSAVYLCASSLFQGDVNIQYFGAGTRLSVL.

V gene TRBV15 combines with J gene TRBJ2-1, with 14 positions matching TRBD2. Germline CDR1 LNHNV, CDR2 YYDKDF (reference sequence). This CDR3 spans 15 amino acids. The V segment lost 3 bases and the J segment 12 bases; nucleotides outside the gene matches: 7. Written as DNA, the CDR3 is TGTGCCACCAGCAGGACTAGCGGGGGGGCCGTTCGGCAGTTCTTC. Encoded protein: CATSRTSGGAVRQFF.

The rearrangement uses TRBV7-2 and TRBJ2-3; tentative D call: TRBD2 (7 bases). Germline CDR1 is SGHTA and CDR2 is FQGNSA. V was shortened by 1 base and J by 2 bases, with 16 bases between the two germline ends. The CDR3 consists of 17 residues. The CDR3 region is CASSLGGGAFSTDTQYF. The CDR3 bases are TGTGCCAGCAGCTTAGGGGGGGGCGCCTTTTCCACAGATACGCAGTATTTT.

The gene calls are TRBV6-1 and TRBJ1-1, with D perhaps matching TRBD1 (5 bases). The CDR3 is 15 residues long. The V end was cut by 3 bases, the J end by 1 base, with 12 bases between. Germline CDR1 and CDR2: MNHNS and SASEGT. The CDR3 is CASSDPWTSNTEAFF. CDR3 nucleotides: TGTGCCAGCAGTGACCCCTGGACATCGAACACTGAAGCTTTCTTT.

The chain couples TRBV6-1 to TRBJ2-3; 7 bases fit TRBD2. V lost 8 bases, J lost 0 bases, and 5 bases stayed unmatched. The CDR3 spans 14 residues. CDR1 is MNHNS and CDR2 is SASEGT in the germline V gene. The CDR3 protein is CASGTTTSTDTQYF. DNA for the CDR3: TGTGCCAGCGGGACTACCACTAGCACAGATACGCAGTATTTT.

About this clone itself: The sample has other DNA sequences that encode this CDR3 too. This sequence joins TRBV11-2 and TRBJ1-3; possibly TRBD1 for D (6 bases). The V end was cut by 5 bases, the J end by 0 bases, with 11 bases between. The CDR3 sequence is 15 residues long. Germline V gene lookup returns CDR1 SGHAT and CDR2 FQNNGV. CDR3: CASSPGGNSGNTIYF. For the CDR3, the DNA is TGTGCCAGCAGCCCGGGGGGCAACTCTGGAAACACCATATATTTT.

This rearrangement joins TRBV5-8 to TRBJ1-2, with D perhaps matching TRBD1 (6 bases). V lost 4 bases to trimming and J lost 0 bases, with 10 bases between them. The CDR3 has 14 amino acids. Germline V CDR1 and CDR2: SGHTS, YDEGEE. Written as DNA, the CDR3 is TGTGCCAGCAGCCCTGGACAGTCTAACTATGGCTACACCTTC. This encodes CASSPGQSNYGYTF.

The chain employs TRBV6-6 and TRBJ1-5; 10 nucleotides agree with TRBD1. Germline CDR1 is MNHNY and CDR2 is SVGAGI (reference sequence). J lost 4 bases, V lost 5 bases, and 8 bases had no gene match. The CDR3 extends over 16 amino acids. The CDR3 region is CASSRPLGQGNQPQHF. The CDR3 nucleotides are TGTGCCAGCAGTCGTCCCCTGGGACAGGGGAATCAGCCCCAGCATTTT.

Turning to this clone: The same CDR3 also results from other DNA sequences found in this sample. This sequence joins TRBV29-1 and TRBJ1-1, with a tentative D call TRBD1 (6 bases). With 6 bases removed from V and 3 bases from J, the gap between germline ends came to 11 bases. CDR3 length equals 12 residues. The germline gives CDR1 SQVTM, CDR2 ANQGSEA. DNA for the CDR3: TGCAGCGTCGGGGGGGGGCACACTGAAGCTTTCTTT. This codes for CSVGGGHTEAFF. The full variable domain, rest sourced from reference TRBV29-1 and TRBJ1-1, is SAVISQKPSRDICQRGTSLTIQCQVDSQVTMMFWYRQQPGQSLTLIATANQGSEATYESGFVIDKFPISRPNLTFSTLTVSNMSPEDSSIYLCSVGGGHTEAFFGQGTRLTVV.

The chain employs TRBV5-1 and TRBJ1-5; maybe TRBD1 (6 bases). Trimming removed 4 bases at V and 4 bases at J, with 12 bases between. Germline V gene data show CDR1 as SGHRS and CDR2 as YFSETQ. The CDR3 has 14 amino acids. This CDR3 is CASSPTGPNQPQHF. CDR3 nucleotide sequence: TGCGCCAGCAGCCCGACAGGCCCAAATCAGCCCCAGCATTTT.

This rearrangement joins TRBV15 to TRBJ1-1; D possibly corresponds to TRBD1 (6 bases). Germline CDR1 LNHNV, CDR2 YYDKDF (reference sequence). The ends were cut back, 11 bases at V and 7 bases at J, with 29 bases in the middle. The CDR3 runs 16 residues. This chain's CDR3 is CAPQAVRGCGKGEAFF. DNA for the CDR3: TGTGCCCCGCAGGCGGTAAGGGGGTGCGGCAAAGGTGAAGCTTTCTTT.

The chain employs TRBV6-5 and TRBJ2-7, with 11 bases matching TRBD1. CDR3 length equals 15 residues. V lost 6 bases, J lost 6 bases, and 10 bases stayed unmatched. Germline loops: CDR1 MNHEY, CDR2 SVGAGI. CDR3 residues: CASSWTGGARIEQYF. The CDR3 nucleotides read TGTGCCAGCAGCTGGACAGGGGGCGCGAGAATCGAGCAGTACTTC.

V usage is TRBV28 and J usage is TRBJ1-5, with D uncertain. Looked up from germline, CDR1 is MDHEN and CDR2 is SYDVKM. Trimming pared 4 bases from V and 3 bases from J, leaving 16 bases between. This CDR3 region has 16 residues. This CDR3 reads CASSSPRPGNNQPQHF. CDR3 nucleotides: TGTGCCAGCAGTTCCCCACGACCGGGTAACAATCAGCCCCAGCATTTT.

CDR3 bases: TGTGCCAGCAGTGACAGGCTTAGCAATCAGCCCCAGCATTTT. The encoded protein is CASSDRLSNQPQHF. The chain has TRBV6-1 and TRBJ1-5; D remains unclear. The length of the CDR3 is 14 residues. Trimming took 3 bases from V and 0 from J, leaving 6 bases between them. Germline CDR1 MNHNS, CDR2 SASEGT.

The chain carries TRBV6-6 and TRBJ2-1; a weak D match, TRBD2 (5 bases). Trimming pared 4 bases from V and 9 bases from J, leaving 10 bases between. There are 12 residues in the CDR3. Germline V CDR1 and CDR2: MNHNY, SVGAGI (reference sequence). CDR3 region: CASSSLRGEQFF. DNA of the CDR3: TGTGCCAGCAGTTCCCTCCGGGGTGAGCAGTTCTTC.

The CDR3 sequence is CASSPGLASYEQFF. Here the CDR3 DNA reads TGCGCCAGCAGCCCTGGACTAGCGAGTTATGAGCAGTTCTTC. V usage is TRBV4-3 and J usage is TRBJ2-1, with TRBD2 matching 9 bases. In germline, CDR1 is LGHNA, CDR2 YSLEER. V lost 4 bases to trimming and J lost 8 bases; unmatched junction nucleotides: 6. The CDR3 spans 14 residues.

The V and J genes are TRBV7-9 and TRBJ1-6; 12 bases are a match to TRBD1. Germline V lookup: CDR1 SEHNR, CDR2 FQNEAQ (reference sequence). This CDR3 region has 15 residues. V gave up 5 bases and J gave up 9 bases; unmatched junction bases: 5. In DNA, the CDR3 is TGTGCCAGCAGCCTGGGACAGGGGGCGATTTCACCCCTCCACTTT. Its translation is CASSLGQGAISPLHF.

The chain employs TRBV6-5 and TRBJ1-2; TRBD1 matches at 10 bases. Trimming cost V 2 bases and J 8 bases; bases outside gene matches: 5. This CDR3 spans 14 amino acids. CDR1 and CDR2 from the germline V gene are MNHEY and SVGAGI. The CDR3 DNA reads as TGTGCCAGCAGTTACCGGACAGGGGGGATCGGCTACACCTTC. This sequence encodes CASSYRTGGIGYTF.

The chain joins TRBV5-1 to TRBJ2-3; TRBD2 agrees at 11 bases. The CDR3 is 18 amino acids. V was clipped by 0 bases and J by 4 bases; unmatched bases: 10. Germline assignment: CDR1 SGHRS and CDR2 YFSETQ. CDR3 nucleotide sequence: TGCGCCAGCAGCTTGGCCGTTGGACTAGCGGGCTCCCCAGATACGCAGTATTTT. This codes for CASSLAVGLAGSPDTQYF.

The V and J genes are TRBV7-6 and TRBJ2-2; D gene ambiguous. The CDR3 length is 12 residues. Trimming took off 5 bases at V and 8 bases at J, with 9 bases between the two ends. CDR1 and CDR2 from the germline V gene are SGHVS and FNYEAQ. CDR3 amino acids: CASSPVLGELFF. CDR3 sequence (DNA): TGTGCCAGCAGCCCAGTCCTTGGGGAGCTGTTTTTT.